The 31 T cell receptor beta chains given below trace back to one sample, sequenced in a study of vaccination effects on CD4 cells after COVID-19. Which antigens these TCRs recognize remains unknown. Prior to sequencing, the ViraFEST assay stimulated PBMC with viral peptide pools, which expanded the antigen-specific CD4+ T cells. Following 10 days of culture, CD4+ T cells were isolated. Some clones are missing from TCRdb's copy, which holds only in-frame ones; the method was immunoSEQ multiplex PCR. Found here are fewer than 25,000 clones, over 70% of them singletons; the top ten hold 12%. The sample was CD4+ T cells from PBMCs cultured with HCoV-229E spike peptides, taken before COVID-19 vaccination. The receptors were sampled from a human donor who received a COVID-19 vaccine.

This CDR3 reads CASRNRGGVLTQYF. The CDR3 region has the DNA TGTGCCAGCAGGAATAGGGGGGGGGTGCTTACGCAGTATTTT. This chain joins TRBV27 and TRBJ2-3; tentative D call: TRBD2 (7 bases). Between the trimmed V and J ends, which lost 6 bases and 8 bases, there was a span of 18 bases. CDR1 MNHEY and CDR2 SMNVEV come from the germline V gene (reference sequence). The CDR3 spans 14 residues.

The rearrangement links TRBV5-1 to TRBJ1-5; D is perhaps TRBD1 (6 bases). CDR1 and CDR2 from the germline V gene are SGHRS and YFSETQ. Between the trimmed V and J ends, which lost 2 bases and 4 bases, there was a span of 13 bases. This CDR3 is 15 amino acids long. The CDR3 nucleotides are TGCGCCAGCAGCTTAGAGGACAGTAGGAATCAGCCCCAGCATTTT. Its translation is CASSLEDSRNQPQHF.

The chain has TRBV2 and TRBJ1-2, with 7 bases that match TRBD1. The V gene's germline CDR1 is SNHLY and CDR2 FYNNEI. The length of the CDR3 is 13 residues. V lost 6 bases and J lost 6; bases outside the gene matches: 7. CDR3 residues: CASSPYGTDGYTF. Here the CDR3 DNA reads TGTGCCAGCAGCCCATACGGGACAGATGGCTACACCTTC.

The chain combines TRBV19 with TRBJ1-5; D is perhaps TRBD1 (5 bases). With 7 bases removed from V and 9 bases from J, the gap between germline ends came to 19 bases. Germline CDR1 is LNHDA and CDR2 is SQIVND (reference sequence). CDR3 size: 14 residues. CDR3 region: CASKPPFQGTPQHF. The CDR3 coding sequence is TGTGCCAGTAAGCCCCCCTTCCAGGGAACGCCCCAGCATTTT.

The chain has TRBV3-1 (or the pseudogene TRBV3-2) and TRBJ2-1, with 10 positions matching TRBD2. The CDR3 contains 14 residues. V was clipped by 4 bases and J by 10 bases; unmatched bases: 7. The germline V gene encodes CDR1 LGHDT and CDR2 YNNKEL (reference sequence). CDR3 residues: CASSPSGRAVEQFF. As DNA, the CDR3 is TGTGCCAGCAGCCCGAGCGGGAGGGCCGTAGAGCAGTTCTTC.

This chain connects TRBV5-1 to TRBJ2-7; 7 positions match TRBD2. V was clipped by 3 bases and J by 4 bases; unmatched bases: 4. The CDR3 sequence is 13 residues long. CDR1 and CDR2 (germline): SGHRS, YFSETQ. The CDR3 protein is CASSSREAYEQYF. CDR3 DNA: TGCGCCAGCAGCTCCCGGGAGGCGTACGAGCAGTACTTC.

This chain uses TRBV19 with TRBJ1-4; D gene unclear. The CDR3 length is 15 residues. The germline V gene encodes CDR1 LNHDA and CDR2 SQIVND (reference sequence). Trimming removed 4 bases from V and 7 bases from J, with 16 bases in between. CDR3 coding DNA: TGTGCCAGTAGTACACCCAGGAGAATAGGTGAAAAACTGTTTTTT. Protein product: CASSTPRRIGEKLFF.

The genes are TRBV2 and TRBJ1-2, with D unclear. The CDR3 spans 12 residues. Germline CDR1 SNHLY, CDR2 FYNNEI. V was clipped by 7 bases and J by 6 bases, with 12 bases between them. The CDR3 nucleotides read TGTGCCAGCACCCGGGGTTTAGATGGCTACACCTTC. This sequence encodes CASTRGLDGYTF. The full variable domain, in which reference TRBV2 and TRBJ1-2 provide the parts outside the CDR3, is EPEVTQTPSHQVTQMGQEVILRCVPISNHLYFYWYRQILGQKVEFLVSFYNNEISEKSEIFDDQFSVERPDGSNFTLKIRSTKLEDSAMYFCASTRGLDGYTFGSGTRLTVV.

The chain couples TRBV3-1 (or the pseudogene TRBV3-2) to TRBJ2-2, with 12 nucleotides matching TRBD2. The CDR3 totals 18 residues. The junction had 5 bases not matched to a gene; V was cut back by 3 bases and J by 0 bases. CDR1 is LGHDT and CDR2 is YNNKEL in the germline V gene (reference sequence). In nucleotides, the CDR3 is TGTGCCAGCAGCCAGGCTAGCGGGGGGGTTTCGAACACCGGGGAGCTGTTTTTT. Protein sequence: CASSQASGGVSNTGELFF.

CDR3: CAWARERGTEAFF. DNA for the CDR3: TGTGCCTGGGCACGGGAGAGGGGTACTGAAGCTTTCTTT. The V call is TRBV30, the J call TRBJ1-1, with a tentative D call TRBD1 (5 bases). Per germline, CDR1 GTSNPN and CDR2 SVGIG (reference sequence). This CDR3 spans 13 amino acids. Deletions cut 5 bases from V and 5 bases from J, with 15 bases between.

V usage is TRBV10-3 and J usage is TRBJ2-7, with D perhaps matching TRBD2 (6 bases). The V and J ends lost 6 bases and 4 bases respectively, with 7 bases between them. Germline CDR1 reads ENHRY; CDR2 reads SYGVKD. This CDR3 has 11 amino acids. The CDR3 coding sequence is TGTGCCATCAGGCGGGAATACGAGCAGTACTTC. As protein: CAIRREYEQYF.

The chain employs TRBV24-1 and TRBJ2-4, with 9 bases that match TRBD1. CDR3 size: 14 residues. The germline V gene encodes CDR1 KGHDR and CDR2 SFDVKD. V shed 4 bases and J 9 bases; nucleotides not matched to a gene: 6. Here the CDR3 DNA reads TGTGCCACCAGTGAAAGGACAGGGGATTCCATTCAGTACTTC. It codes for CATSERTGDSIQYF.

The rearrangement links TRBV19 to TRBJ2-6, with D uncertain. The CDR3 totals 15 residues. With 4 bases removed from V and 2 bases from J, the gap between germline ends came to 9 bases. CDR1 LNHDA and CDR2 SQIVND come from the germline V gene (reference sequence). The CDR3: CASSTPRTGANVLTF. The CDR3 DNA follows: TGTGCCAGTAGTACGCCGCGGACTGGGGCCAACGTCCTGACTTTC.

The chain recombines TRBV19 with TRBJ2-3, with 10 bases matching TRBD2. CDR3 length: 15 amino acids. Germline assignment: CDR1 LNHDA and CDR2 SQIVND (reference sequence). After removal of 9 bases from V and 2 bases from J, the junction contained 8 bases not matched to a gene. CDR3 nucleotide sequence: TGTGCCAGGGAACTTAGCGGGGGGACCACAGATACGCAGTATTTT. It translates to CARELSGGTTDTQYF.

This clone came up a few times. The CDR3 DNA sequence: TGCGCCAGCACCTCCTTAGGAGTGAACACTGAAGCTTTCTTT. It translates to CASTSLGVNTEAFF. This sequence joins TRBV5-1 and TRBJ1-1; D call uncertain. The germline V gene has CDR1 SGHRS and CDR2 YFSETQ. Trimming removed 6 bases from V and 0 bases from J, with 12 bases in between. The CDR3 is 14 amino acids. The complete variable domain, with remaining parts taken from reference TRBV5-1 and TRBJ1-1, reads KAGVTQTPRYLIKTRGQQVTLSCSPISGHRSVSWYQQTPGQGLQFLFEYFSETQRNKGNFPGRFSGRQFSNSRSEMNVSTLELGDSALYLCASTSLGVNTEAFFGQGTRLTVV.

The V and J genes are TRBV21-1 and TRBJ2-7; the table assigns TRBD2, which was not confirmed against the DNA. TRBV21-1 is a known pseudogene. The CDR3 covers 15 residues. The CDR3 protein is CASSRLAGISGEQYF. DNA of the CDR3: TGTGCCAGCAGTAGGCTAGCGGGGATATCTGGCGAGCAGTACTTC.

The J gene is TRBJ1-4, the V gene TRBV30; TRBD1 is a possible D gene (5 bases). The CDR3 is 14 amino acids. CDR1 and CDR2 from the germline V gene are GTSNPN and SVGIG (reference sequence). The V gene lost 3 bases and the J gene lost 7 bases, with 15 bases spanning the gap. The chain's CDR3 is CAWRKTTRGEKLFF. As DNA, the CDR3 is TGTGCCTGGAGAAAGACCACGAGGGGTGAAAAACTGTTTTTT.

This clone was seen more than once but under ten times. V is TRBV6-5 and J is TRBJ1-6; the D gene is possibly TRBD1 (5 bases). Germline V gene lookup returns CDR1 MNHEY and CDR2 SVGAGI. This CDR3 spans 14 amino acids. Trimming took 6 bases from V and 8 from J, leaving 14 bases between them. CDR3 in DNA: TGTGCCAGCAGGCCCGGACGCAGGGATTCACCCCTCCACTTT. Amino acids: CASRPGRRDSPLHF.

The chain uses TRBV7-9 and TRBJ2-7; 11 positions match TRBD2. The CDR3 has 16 amino acids. Germline CDR1 is SEHNR and CDR2 is FQNEAQ (reference sequence). Trimming took 5 bases from V and 2 from J; bases not matched to a gene: 8. CDR3 region: CASSVLSGRAPYEQYF. The CDR3 DNA sequence: TGTGCCAGCAGCGTTCTTAGCGGGAGGGCCCCCTACGAGCAGTACTTC. The full variable domain, its missing parts supplied by reference TRBV7-9 and TRBJ2-7, is DTGVSQNPRHKITKRGQNVTFRCDPISEHNRLYWYRQTLGQGPEFLTYFQNEAQLEKSRLLSDRFSAERPKGSFSTLEIQRTEQGDSAMYLCASSVLSGRAPYEQYFGPGTRLTVT.

The chain combines TRBV5-5 with TRBJ2-3, with 11 positions matching TRBD2. With V trimmed by 5 bases and J by 6 bases, 8 bases remained unmatched. CDR3 length: 15 amino acids. Germline assignment: CDR1 SGHKS and CDR2 YYEKEE (reference sequence). CDR3 sequence reads: CASRVAGGPADTQYF. The CDR3 DNA reads TGTGCCAGCAGGGTAGCGGGAGGGCCTGCGGATACGCAGTATTTT.

The chain couples TRBV7-9 to TRBJ2-7; 11 bases fit TRBD2. Losses at the gene ends were 5 bases for V and 3 bases for J; bases not matched to a gene: 3. The CDR3 length is 14 residues. The V gene's germline CDR1 is SEHNR and CDR2 FQNEAQ (reference sequence). In DNA, the CDR3 is TGTGCCAGCAGCACTCTAGCGGGGGGCTACGAGCAGTACTTC. It specifies CASSTLAGGYEQYF.

V and J are TRBV3-1 (or the pseudogene TRBV3-2) and TRBJ2-1; TRBD2 agrees at 9 bases. Per the germline V gene, CDR1 is LGHDT and CDR2 is YNNKEL (reference sequence). With 4 bases clipped from V and 8 bases from J, the junction kept 6 bases outside the gene matches. The CDR3 sequence is 14 residues long. The CDR3 DNA sequence: TGTGCCAGCAGCCCAGAGCGGGGGGTCTATGAGCAGTTCTTC. It yields the protein CASSPERGVYEQFF.

This chain links TRBV20-1 with TRBJ1-2; D unresolved. From germline, CDR1 is DFQATT and CDR2 SNEGSKA (reference sequence). The CDR3 extends over 11 amino acids. V lost 0 bases and J lost 7, with 6 bases in between. CDR3 sequence: CSARDVPGYTF. In DNA, the CDR3 is TGCAGTGCTAGAGACGTCCCTGGCTACACCTTC.

The V call is TRBV6-6, the J call TRBJ2-5; 14 bases align to TRBD2. Germline trimming cut 10 bases from V and 3 bases from J; bases unmatched to any gene: 7. This CDR3 is built from 15 residues. Germline loops: CDR1 MNHNY, CDR2 SVGAGI (reference sequence). The chain's CDR3 is CATETGLAGEETQYF. The CDR3 nucleotides are TGTGCCACCGAAACGGGACTAGCGGGAGAAGAGACCCAGTACTTC.

The rearrangement links TRBV4-1 to TRBJ1-6; TRBD1 agrees at 7 bases. J gave up 11 bases and V 8 bases, and 9 bases lay outside the gene matches. This CDR3 is 13 amino acids long. Germline loops: CDR1 MGHRA, CDR2 YSYEKL. CDR3 amino acids: CASSLQGDAPLHF. As DNA, the CDR3 is TGCGCCAGCTCCTTGCAGGGGGACGCACCCCTCCACTTT.

The chain employs TRBV15 and TRBJ1-1, with unresolved D. CDR3 length: 13 amino acids. The V gene lost 1 base and the J gene lost 6 bases, with 9 bases spanning the gap. Germline CDR1 is LNHNV and CDR2 is YYDKDF (reference sequence). The CDR3 region has the DNA TGTGCCACCAGCAGAGGTCCGAGCGCTGAAGCTTTCTTT. Translation: CATSRGPSAEAFF.

The chain links TRBV3-1 (or the pseudogene TRBV3-2) to TRBJ1-6, with TRBD1 identical over 9 bases. Trimming at V came to 1 base and at J to 6 bases, leaving 4 bases not matched to a gene. Per germline, CDR1 LGHDT and CDR2 YNNKEL (reference sequence). The CDR3 has 16 residues. DNA for the CDR3: TGTGCCAGCAGCCAAGCGGGGACAGGGAGTAATTCACCCCTCCACTTT. It encodes CASSQAGTGSNSPLHF.

The chain employs TRBV21-1 and TRBJ1-1. TRBV21-1 is classified as a pseudogene. This CDR3 contains 16 residues. CDR3 protein: CASSNDPLSRLTEAFF. The DNA for the CDR3 is TGTGCCAGCAGCAATGACCCCCTTTCGCGTCTAACTGAAGCTTTCTTT.

The chain couples TRBV9 to TRBJ2-7; 9 bases are shared with TRBD1. Per germline, CDR1 SGDLS and CDR2 YYNGEE. The V segment lost 4 bases and the J segment 3 bases; nucleotides outside the gene matches: 17. The CDR3 has 18 amino acids. CDR3 nucleotide sequence: TGTGCCAGCAGCCCGCAAGCCGGGACAGGGAGATTATTCTACGAGCAGTACTTC. It specifies CASSPQAGTGRLFYEQYF. The full variable domain, rest sourced from reference TRBV9 and TRBJ2-7, is DSGVTQTPKHLITATGQRVTLRCSPRSGDLSVYWYQQSLDQGLQFLIQYYNGEERAKGNILERFSAQQFPDLHSELNLSSLELGDSALYFCASSPQAGTGRLFYEQYFGPGTRLTVT.

This rearrangement joins TRBV5-6 to TRBJ2-1, with 7 nucleotides matching TRBD1. The CDR3 length is 16 residues. CDR1 is SGHDT, CDR2 YYEEEE, per germline. With 0 bases clipped from V and 9 bases from J, the junction kept 12 bases outside the gene matches. CDR3 sequence reads: CASSLEIYYRDSEQFF. The DNA of the CDR3 is TGTGCCAGCAGCTTGGAAATATATTACCGGGACAGTGAGCAGTTCTTC.

The chain links TRBV5-8 to TRBJ2-7; no firm D call. Germline values: CDR1 SGHTS, CDR2 YDEGEE. The CDR3 consists of 13 residues. The V gene lost 5 bases and the J gene lost 5 bases, with 14 bases spanning the gap. In DNA form, the CDR3 reads TGTGCCAGCAGGTACTTACAGAGTCACGAGCAGTACTTC. It specifies CASRYLQSHEQYF.